This T cell receptor (beta chain) was identified in a study of cytomegalovirus exposure and HLA in healthy donors. The PCR had 60 Vbeta and 13 Jbeta primers. This table comes from immunoSEQ multiplex PCR, and its TCRdb copy is limited to in-frame clones, with some not included. The sample yields under 110,000 clones, about three quarters seen once. V was pared by 5 bases and J by 4 bases, with 23 bases between. The CDR3 covers 17 residues. Looked up from germline, CDR1 is MNHEY and CDR2 is SMNVEV (reference sequence). The sample was PBMCs. The source is a woman aged 50 to 65 in good health and CMV-seropositive. V usage is TRBV27 and J usage is TRBJ2-5; weak D call: TRBD1 (7 bases). In DNA form, the CDR3 reads TGTGCCAGCAGTCCTCCGACAGGGACGGGAGCAGGAGAGACCCAGTACTTC. As protein: CASSPPTGTGAGETQYF.